This is a list of T cell receptor beta chains from one sample in a study of breast tumors, draining lymph nodes, adjacent tissues. TCRdb passed the multiplex PCR reads through MiXCR, listing each CDR3 protein once. The table includes 25,000 or so distinct CDR3 sequences, roughly three quarters detected once. The sample comprised tumor-adjacent breast tissue. These receptors were obtained from a female donor with breast cancer. Some clones in this sample may be carry-over from other donors' samples. CDR3s include the opening cysteine and the closing phenylalanine or tryptophan. D genes are given only for firm matches. A clone size is listed for some rows: how often the clone was seen (once, few, many), or a class if it is expanded.

size	V	D	J	DNA	CDR3
.	TRBV29-1	.	TRBJ2-1	TGCAGCGTCAGACGGGGGAGCTCCTACAATGAGCAGTTCTTC	CSVRRGSSYNEQFF
.	TRBV2	.	TRBJ2-5	TGTGCCAGCAGTGAAGGGCGAATGGCGGAGACCCAGTACTTC	CASSEGRMAETQYF
medium-sized	TRBV7-6	.	TRBJ2-1	TGTGCCAGCAGCTCCTCCGGGACACAATTATCCTACAATGAGCAGTTCTTC	CASSSSGTQLSYNEQFF
once	TRBV5-1	TRBD2	TRBJ2-2	TGCGCCAGCAGCTTCGGGGGAGGGCCCACCGGGGAGCTGTTTTTT	CASSFGGGPTGELFF
medium-sized	TRBV7-9	.	TRBJ2-7	TGTGCCAGCAGCTTAACGGAAGGGCCTAGCTCCTACGAGCAGTACTTC	CASSLTEGPSSYEQYF
.	TRBV5-1	TRBD2	TRBJ2-5	TGCGCCAGCAGCTTGCGGGGACTAGCGGGAGGTACGGGAGAGACCCAGTACTTC	CASSLRGLAGGTGETQYF
many	TRBV3-1	.	TRBJ2-2	TGTGCCAGCAGCCCGAGGGTTAGCTCAAGGACCGGGGAGCTGTTTTTT	CASSPRVSSRTGELFF
.	TRBV5-1	TRBD2	TRBJ2-1	TGCGCCAGCAGCTTGGCGCGGGAGAAATGGAATGAGCAGTTCTTC	CASSLAREKWNEQFF
.	TRBV7-9	.	TRBJ2-7	TGTGCCAGCAGCTTAGAGCAGTACTTC	CASSLEQYF
.	TRBV7-9	.	TRBJ2-5	TGTGCCAGCAGCTCGACTTTGACCAAGCAAGAGACCCAGTACTTC	CASSSTLTKQETQYF
.	TRBV20-1	.	TRBJ2-1	TGCAGTGCTAGAGATGGCGGAAAGCCTTTTAATGAGCAGTTCTTC	CSARDGGKPFNEQFF
.	TRBV5-5	TRBD1	TRBJ2-7	TGCGCCAGCAGCTTGGGGGACAGGAACTACGAGCAGTACTTC	CASSLGDRNYEQYF
.	TRBV2	.	TRBJ2-1	TGTGCCAGCAGTGAGTCCTACAATGAGCAGTTCTTC	CASSESYNEQFF
few	TRBV6-2/TRBV6-3	.	TRBJ2-7	TGTGCCATCAGTGACGACAGTTTACCCTCCTACGAGCAGTACTTC	CAISDDSLPSYEQYF
.	TRBV11-2	TRBD2	TRBJ2-1	TGTGCCAGCAGCTTAGCCGGCCTAGCGGGGCTAGGCTCCTACAATGAGCAGTTCTTC	CASSLAGLAGLGSYNEQFF
.	TRBV20-1	.	TRBJ1-6	TGCAGTGCTAGCGTCTCTGAGGGTAATTCACCCCTCCACTTT	CSASVSEGNSPLHF
once	TRBV7-9	.	TRBJ1-4	TGTGCCAGCAGCTTAACCTCAACTAATGAAAAACTGGTTTTT	CASSLTSTNEKLVF
.	TRBV20-1	TRBD1	TRBJ1-5	TGCAGTGCCGCTCGACAGGGGAACAATCAGCCCCAGCATTTT	CSAARQGNNQPQHF
.	TRBV24-1	.	TRBJ1-6	TGTGCCACCAGTGATTTATTTGGGTCTTTTGAGTCACCCCTCCACTTT	CATSDLFGSFESPLHF
few	TRBV20-1	.	TRBJ2-7	TGCAGTGCTAGAGGTGGACCGGTGACCTACGAGCAGTACTTC	CSARGGPVTYEQYF
.	TRBV20-1	.	TRBJ2-3	TGCAGTGCAAATAGCGACACAGATACGCAGTATTTT	CSANSDTDTQYF
.	TRBV11-2	TRBD2	TRBJ2-7	TGTGCCAGCAGCCTCACTAGCGGGGACTACGAGCAGTACTTC	CASSLTSGDYEQYF
many	TRBV6-2/TRBV6-3	.	TRBJ1-3	TGTGCCAGCAGTATCACAGCCTCTGGAAACACCATATATTTT	CASSITASGNTIYF
.	TRBV27	TRBD1	TRBJ2-7	TGTGCCAGCAGGACAGGGGGCGAATACGAGCAGTACTTC	CASRTGGEYEQYF
.	TRBV5-4	TRBD2	TRBJ2-7	TGTGCCAGCAGGGGGGAGCGGGAGAAGTACGAGCAGTACTTC	CASRGEREKYEQYF
few	TRBV7-2	.	TRBJ1-1	TGTGCCAGCAGCTTCCTGAGCCTGAACACTGAAGCTTTCTTT	CASSFLSLNTEAFF
.	TRBV29-1	.	TRBJ2-7	TGCAGCGTGAAGACAGGTCCTTACGAGCAGTACTTC	CSVKTGPYEQYF
.	TRBV10-3	.	TRBJ1-2	TGTGCCATCAGTGAGTCGGTTTTAGGGCGGTTAGGGGACAACTATGGCTACACCTTC	CAISESVLGRLGDNYGYTF
.	TRBV6-1	TRBD2	TRBJ2-1	TGTGCCAGCAGCTCAGCGGGGTTATCCTACAATGAGCAGTTCTTC	CASSSAGLSYNEQFF
.	TRBV15	.	TRBJ2-3	TGTGCCACCAGCAGAGGGTCGAACAGGGACACAGATACGCAGTATTTT	CATSRGSNRDTDTQYF
.	TRBV19	TRBD1	TRBJ1-5	TGTGCCAGTAGTATGGAGACAGGGCTGGTCTTGGGACCCCAGCATTTT	CASSMETGLVLGPQHF
.	TRBV20-1	TRBD2	TRBJ2-3	TGCAGTGCTGTAGCGGGAGGTATAGATACGCAGTATTTT	CSAVAGGIDTQYF
few	TRBV5-1	.	TRBJ2-1	TGCGCCAGCAGCTTGGAGGGGTACCCCTACAATGAGCAGTTCTTC	CASSLEGYPYNEQFF
.	TRBV11-1	.	TRBJ1-1	TGTGCCAGCAGCTTAGGAGGAAATCTGAACACTGAAGCTTTCTTT	CASSLGGNLNTEAFF
.	TRBV11-2	.	TRBJ2-5	TGTGCCAGCAGCCCCGACCGCGCTAGCGCTGGGGAGACCCAGTACTTC	CASSPDRASAGETQYF
once	TRBV20-1	.	TRBJ2-5	TGCAGTGCTAGAGTAGGCCAAGAGACCCAGTACTTC	CSARVGQETQYF
medium-sized	TRBV14	.	TRBJ2-7	TGTGCCAGCAGCCAAGACAGACTAGGGATCCTCTTC	CASSQDRLGILF
.	TRBV7-9	.	TRBJ2-7	TGTGCCAGCAGCTCGGGGCCGTCCCCCGAGCAGTACTTC	CASSSGPSPEQYF
.	TRBV5-6	.	TRBJ2-7	TGTGCCAGCAGCCGGACAGACTACGAGCAGTACTTC	CASSRTDYEQYF
.	TRBV6-1	.	TRBJ1-5	TGTGCCAGCAGCTTAGTGGGGTCCCAACAGCCCCAGCATTTT	CASSLVGSQQPQHF
.	TRBV20-1	.	TRBJ2-7	TGCAGTGCTAGAGCTGATGACCACTCCTACGAGCAGTACTTC	CSARADDHSYEQYF